One sample yielded the 23 T cell receptor beta chains listed below, sequenced in a study of PD-1 blockade in classical Hodgkin lymphoma (dated by TCRdb to about 2020). The library was produced with the immunoSEQ multiplex PCR assay. Sourced from immuneACCESS, this table was stored by TCRdb with only in-frame sequences that have V and J called. A share of the clones is absent; for the studies checked, an unresolved V gene accounts for under half, and the remainder has no known explanation. The sample includes around 91,000 clones, with approximately 91% observed a single time. The ten biggest clones cover around 20% of the sample. This specimen's time point label, interpreted: cycle 1 day 1 (C1D1), immediately before nivolumab initiation. All trial patients had relapsed after autologous stem cell transplantation, with cohorts A, B and C differing in prior brentuximab vedotin exposure. The specimen was peripheral blood mononuclear cells (PBMCs), collected at baseline. These TCRs come from a human donor with classical Hodgkin lymphoma.

This rearrangement joins TRBV7-6 to TRBJ2-7, with 9 bases lining up with TRBD1. Germline V gives CDR1 SGHVS, CDR2 FNYEAQ. This CDR3 has 14 amino acids. J gave up 6 bases and V 5 bases, and 8 bases lay outside the gene matches. DNA for the CDR3: TGTGCCAGCAGCCAGGGGACAGGGCAGAGCGAGCAGTACTTC. It specifies CASSQGTGQSEQYF.

The chain joins TRBV12-5 to TRBJ1-3; D is undetermined. CDR1 is LGHNT, CDR2 FRNRAP, per germline. This CDR3 is 15 amino acids long. Trimming stripped 1 base from V and 2 bases from J, with 9 bases between. This CDR3 is CASGLGDVPGNTIYF. CDR3 DNA: TGTGCTAGTGGTTTGGGAGATGTCCCTGGAAACACCATATATTTT.

This chain links TRBV7-7 with TRBJ1-1; D gene unclear. CDR1 is SSHAT and CDR2 is FNYEAQ in the germline V gene (reference sequence). The CDR3 extends over 13 amino acids. The V end was cut by 5 bases, the J end by 1 base, with 8 bases between. CDR3 in DNA: TGTGCCAGCAGCGCTTTTAGGAACACTGAAGCTTTCTTT. Protein: CASSAFRNTEAFF.

The chain uses TRBV4-1 and TRBJ2-7; D might be TRBD1 (5 bases). Trimming took 1 base from V and 3 from J, leaving 13 bases between them. The CDR3 runs to 15 residues. Germline CDR1 and CDR2: MGHRA and YSYEKL. In DNA, the CDR3 is TGCGCCAGCAGCCAAGTCCTGGGGCCCCTCTACGAGCAGTACTTC. It specifies CASSQVLGPLYEQYF.

The chain employs TRBV11-2 and TRBJ2-1; 7 bases agree with TRBD2. The germline V gene encodes CDR1 SGHAT and CDR2 FQNNGV. The CDR3 runs to 16 residues. The V gene end was trimmed by 1 base and the J gene end by 10 bases; junction bases not matched to a gene: 13. Here the CDR3 DNA reads TGTGCCAGCAGCTTAGGGAGGACTAGGATTTTCGGCGAGCAGTTCTTC. Translating it yields CASSLGRTRIFGEQFF.

The chain joins TRBV5-1 to TRBJ2-1, with 10 bases identical to TRBD2. The CDR3 covers 14 residues. J was trimmed by 2 bases and V by 5 bases; bases with no gene match: 1. Germline V gene data show CDR1 as SGHRS and CDR2 as YFSETQ. CDR3 sequence (DNA): TGCGCCAGCAGTAGCGGGGGGACCTACAATGAGCAGTTCTTC. It translates to CASSSGGTYNEQFF.

This chain connects TRBV30 to TRBJ1-1, with D uncertain. Per germline, CDR1 GTSNPN and CDR2 SVGIG (reference sequence). V lost 3 bases, J lost 5 bases, and 10 bases lay in between. The CDR3 has 12 amino acids. CDR3 coding DNA: TGTGCCTGGAGCCCGATCGGGACTGAAGCTTTCTTT. Residues: CAWSPIGTEAFF.

The rearrangement links TRBV5-1 to TRBJ1-5, with a weak D call TRBD1 (6 bases). V lost 4 bases to trimming and J lost 7 bases, with 12 bases between them. The CDR3 extends over 13 amino acids. Germline values: CDR1 SGHRS, CDR2 YFSETQ. This CDR3 is CASSPSGAQPQHF. CDR3 coding DNA: TGCGCCAGCAGCCCCTCGGGGGCCCAGCCCCAGCATTTT. The complete variable domain, with remaining parts taken from reference TRBV5-1 and TRBJ1-5, reads KAGVTQTPRYLIKTRGQQVTLSCSPISGHRSVSWYQQTPGQGLQFLFEYFSETQRNKGNFPGRFSGRQFSNSRSEMNVSTLELGDSALYLCASSPSGAQPQHFGDGTRLSIL.

V gene TRBV7-2 combines with J gene TRBJ2-7; possibly TRBD1 for D (5 bases). Germline V CDR1 and CDR2: SGHTA, FQGNSA. The CDR3 totals 15 residues. The V end lost 5 bases, the J end lost 2 bases, and 16 bases lay between the germline ends. The CDR3 spells CASSQDPVGPYEQYF. The CDR3 nucleotides are TGTGCCAGCAGCCAAGATCCCGTGGGGCCCTACGAGCAGTACTTC.

V is TRBV27 and J is TRBJ2-7; 7 nucleotides agree with TRBD1. Germline values: CDR1 MNHEY, CDR2 SMNVEV (reference sequence). The ends lost 5 bases at V and 0 bases at J; junction bases unmatched: 10. The CDR3 contains 16 residues. The CDR3 nucleotides read TGTGCCAGCAGTCCAACCGGGACAGTCGTCTCCTACGAGCAGTACTTC. Residues: CASSPTGTVVSYEQYF.

This chain uses TRBV11-3 with TRBJ1-1, with a possible D match to TRBD1 (5 bases). V was trimmed by 4 bases and J by 6 bases, leaving 12 bases between them. The CDR3 length is 13 residues. Germline V gives CDR1 SGHNT, CDR2 YENEEA. The CDR3 coding sequence is TGTGCCAGCAGCTCAGGGACCGCCGCTGAAGCTTTCTTT. Its translation: CASSSGTAAEAFF.

The chain recombines TRBV29-1 with TRBJ2-3; 8 bases map to TRBD1. Germline V CDR1 and CDR2: SQVTM, ANQGSEA. V lost 2 bases, J lost 4 bases, and 5 bases stayed unmatched. The length of the CDR3 is 14 residues. The CDR3 nucleotides read TGCAGCGTTGAACAGGGGGCTCTACCAGATACGCAGTATTTT. Translating it yields CSVEQGALPDTQYF.

This rearrangement joins TRBV7-2 to TRBJ1-2, with D hard to call. The CDR3 contains 14 residues. CDR1 and CDR2 (germline): SGHTA, FQGNSA. Trimming took off 3 bases at V and 2 bases at J, with 10 bases between the two ends. The CDR3 is CASSFEQINYGYTF. The CDR3 DNA follows: TGTGCCAGCAGCTTCGAACAGATAAACTATGGCTACACCTTC.

The chain links TRBV6-1 to TRBJ1-2; no definite D call. Trimming removed 2 bases at V and 6 bases at J, with 7 bases between. The CDR3 covers 12 residues. CDR1 is MNHNS, CDR2 SASEGT, per germline. CDR3 amino acids: CASSELGHGYTF. The CDR3 region has the DNA TGTGCCAGCAGTGAATTGGGTCATGGCTACACCTTC.

J is TRBJ2-5 and V is TRBV7-2; 8 bases are shared with TRBD2. J gave up 4 bases and V 3 bases, and 7 bases lay outside the gene matches. This CDR3 has 15 amino acids. Per the germline V gene, CDR1 is SGHTA and CDR2 is FQGNSA. CDR3 coding DNA: TGTGCCAGCAGCTTCACTAGCGGAGGGGGAGAGACCCAGTACTTC. It translates to CASSFTSGGGETQYF.

The chain links TRBV18 to TRBJ2-7, with D perhaps TRBD2 (7 bases). The V gene's germline CDR1 is KGHSH and CDR2 LQKENI. Trimming removed 6 bases at V and 2 bases at J, with 11 bases between. This CDR3 spans 13 amino acids. The CDR3 nucleotides read TGTGCCAGCTCCCCCGGGGGGCCCTACGAGCAGTACTTC. Its translation is CASSPGGPYEQYF.

This rearrangement joins TRBV19 to TRBJ2-7, with D unresolved. The CDR3 has 13 residues. Trimming removed 2 bases from V and 0 bases from J, with 5 bases in between. CDR1 is LNHDA and CDR2 is SQIVND in the germline V gene (reference sequence). This CDR3 is CASSISSSYEQYF. CDR3 nucleotides: TGTGCCAGTAGTATAAGTAGCTCCTACGAGCAGTACTTC.

The sample holds a few counts of this clone. The chain is built from TRBV5-8 and TRBJ1-1; possible D gene TRBD1, 5 bases. The germline V gene has CDR1 SGHTS and CDR2 YDEGEE. This CDR3 comprises 12 residues. Trimming pared 4 bases from V and 3 bases from J, leaving 7 bases between. For the CDR3, the DNA is TGTGCCAGCAGCCGACAGTACACTGAAGCTTTCTTT. It is translated as CASSRQYTEAFF.

The chain is built from TRBV28 and TRBJ2-7; TRBD1 is a possible D gene (5 bases). Trimming left V 6 bases short and J 2 bases short, with 14 bases between. Per the germline V gene, CDR1 is MDHEN and CDR2 is SYDVKM. The CDR3 is made up of 14 amino acids. CDR3 loop: CASSGPDNTYEQYF. The CDR3 DNA reads as TGTGCCAGCAGCGGACCGGACAACACCTACGAGCAGTACTTC. Variable domain in full (rest from reference TRBV28 and TRBJ2-7): DVKVTQSSRYLVKRTGEKVFLECVQDMDHENMFWYRQDPGLGLRLIYFSYDVKMKEKGDIPEGYSVSREKKERFSLILESASTNQTSMYLCASSGPDNTYEQYFGPGTRLTVT.

This chain connects TRBV6-5 to TRBJ1-4, with D possibly TRBD1 on 6 matching bases. V was pared by 6 bases and J by 4 bases, with 15 bases between. Germline-derived CDR1 and CDR2 are MNHEY and SVGAGI. This CDR3 comprises 15 residues. The CDR3 DNA follows: TGTGCCAGCAGACCGAACAGGGCCCTTAATGAAAAACTGTTTTTT. It is translated as CASRPNRALNEKLFF.

The V call is TRBV25-1, the J call TRBJ1-2; D is unresolved. The length of the CDR3 is 12 residues. CDR1 and CDR2 (germline): MGHDK, SYGVNS. V was shortened by 2 bases and J by 6 bases, with 7 bases between the two germline ends. CDR3 loop: CASSETPDGYTF. The CDR3 DNA sequence: TGTGCCAGCAGTGAAACACCTGATGGCTACACCTTC.

The chain combines TRBV7-2 with TRBJ2-1; D is perhaps TRBD2 (6 bases). This CDR3 region has 15 residues. The V and J ends lost 4 bases and 8 bases respectively, with 18 bases between them. Germline V gives CDR1 SGHTA, CDR2 FQGNSA. The CDR3 protein is CASSSPSGASDEQFF. CDR3 bases: TGTGCCAGCAGCTCCCCCTCGGGAGCGTCGGATGAGCAGTTCTTC.

The chain joins TRBV19 to TRBJ2-7, with D uncertain. With 6 bases removed from V and 0 bases from J, the gap between germline ends came to 12 bases. The CDR3 sequence is 14 residues long. Germline V gives CDR1 LNHDA, CDR2 SQIVND (reference sequence). DNA of the CDR3: TGTGCCAGTAGCGAAACGGTGCGCTCCTACGAGCAGTACTTC. Translating gives CASSETVRSYEQYF.